One and the same sample provided the 20 T cell receptor beta chains below, sequenced in a study of metastatic and nonmetastatic thyroid tumors (dated by TCRdb to the early 2020s). No patient had received any treatment before thyroid surgery. Library preparation employed PCR. Sequenced using an Illumina HiSeq 4000. TCRdb reprocessing: public reads trimmed at Q25 with fastp, clones called with MiXCR, in-frame beta chains kept. This sample lists 45,000 or so clones; approximately 4.1% were detected once. Together, the top ten hold around a tenth of the sample. The sequencing sample was made of blood. The receptors shown here come from a female donor with papillary thyroid cancer or a benign thyroid nodule (not recorded which). Some clones in this sample may be carry-over from other donors' samples.

This clone was seen a few times. The chain uses TRBV7-2 and TRBJ2-3, with TRBD2 matching over 7 bases. The CDR3 has 16 residues. The germline CDR1 and CDR2 sequences are SGHTA and FQGNSA. The V segment lost 0 bases and the J segment 5 bases; nucleotides outside the gene matches: 8. CDR3: CASSLAGGSRRDTQYF. For the CDR3, the DNA is TGTGCCAGCAGCTTAGCGGGCGGGAGCCGGAGAGATACGCAGTATTTT. The variable domain in full, completed from reference TRBV7-2 and TRBJ2-3, reads GAGVSQSPSNKVTEKGKDVELRCDPISGHTALYWYRQSLGQGLEFLIYFQGNSAPDKSGLPSDRFSAERTGGSVSTLTIQRTQQEDSAVYLCASSLAGGSRRDTQYFGPGTRLTVL.

At least ten counts were recorded for this clone. The V gene is TRBV4-1, the J gene TRBJ1-1; D unresolved. Per the germline V gene, CDR1 is MGHRA and CDR2 is YSYEKL. The ends were cut back, 4 bases at V and 4 bases at J, with 10 bases in the middle. The CDR3 extends over 13 amino acids. In nucleotides, the CDR3 is TGCGCCAGCAGCCCCCGGACGGGCACTGAAGCTTTCTTT. It codes for CASSPRTGTEAFF.

The gene calls are TRBV7-9 and TRBJ1-1, with 9 bases lining up with TRBD1. J gave up 5 bases and V 5 bases, and 6 bases lay outside the gene matches. The CDR3 totals 14 residues. Germline V CDR1 and CDR2: SEHNR, FQNEAQ (reference sequence). CDR3 sequence: CASSTGQGKTEAFF. The CDR3 bases are TGTGCCAGCAGCACGGGACAGGGAAAGACTGAAGCTTTCTTT.

The table lists this clone with many counts. J is TRBJ2-1 and V is TRBV4-1; D may be TRBD2 (7 bases). The V end lost 4 bases, the J end lost 4 bases, and 17 bases lay between the germline ends. The germline V gene encodes CDR1 MGHRA and CDR2 YSYEKL. The CDR3 runs to 16 residues. Here the CDR3 DNA reads TGCGCCAGCAGCCGGGAGGGGGGCCCCCCTTACAATGAGCAGTTCTTC. This sequence encodes CASSREGGPPYNEQFF.

This clone has ten or more counts. This rearrangement joins TRBV12-3 or TRBV12-4 to TRBJ2-1; D gene ambiguous. The CDR3 runs 14 residues. The germline V and J ends were trimmed by 6 bases and 0 bases, with 9 bases remaining between them. This CDR3 is CASSSGSSYNEQFF. The CDR3 nucleotides are TGTGCCAGCAGCTCAGGCAGCTCCTACAATGAGCAGTTCTTC.

In regard to this clone: Here the CDR3 omits its conserved ending phenylalanine or tryptophan, so a read error is the likely source. Because the CDR3's place on the DNA is in doubt, the DNA is left out and the CDR3 is given as listed by TCRdb. This chain uses TRBV28 with TRBJ1-2; no check of the table's D call, TRBD1, against the DNA was made. Germline assignment: CDR1 MDHEN and CDR2 SYDVKM. The CDR3 is 16 residues long, counting both termini. CDR3 sequence reads: CASSPPRDKNNYGYNP.

This clone was observed many times. CDR3 in amino acids: CASSIAHPGSSYNEQFF. The CDR3, as DNA: TGTGCCAGTAGTATAGCCCATCCCGGCAGCTCCTACAATGAGCAGTTCTTC. This chain joins TRBV19 and TRBJ2-1; D unclear. From germline, CDR1 is LNHDA and CDR2 SQIVND (reference sequence). The CDR3 is 17 residues long. V was cut by 1 base and J by 0 bases, with 13 bases left in between.

This rearrangement joins TRBV11-3 to TRBJ1-1, with TRBD1 matching 8 bases. The V segment lost 3 bases and the J segment 10 bases; nucleotides outside the gene matches: 10. The CDR3 extends over 14 amino acids. CDR1 SGHNT and CDR2 YENEEA come from the germline V gene. CDR3 protein: CASSFGGQGFGAFF. In nucleotides, the CDR3 is TGTGCCAGCAGCTTCGGAGGACAGGGTTTCGGAGCTTTCTTT.

This clone was picked up many times. The chain joins TRBV9 to TRBJ2-7, with D possibly TRBD1 on 6 matching bases. This CDR3 comprises 13 residues. Trimming cost V 0 bases and J 6 bases, with 10 bases left between them. Germline values: CDR1 SGDLS, CDR2 YYNGEE. In DNA form, the CDR3 reads TGTGCCAGCAGCGTAGCTACAGGGCTCGAGCAGTACTTC. Translation gives CASSVATGLEQYF. Complete variable domain (other parts from reference TRBV9 and TRBJ2-7): DSGVTQTPKHLITATGQRVTLRCSPRSGDLSVYWYQQSLDQGLQFLIQYYNGEERAKGNILERFSAQQFPDLHSELNLSSLELGDSALYFCASSVATGLEQYFGPGTRLTVT.

J is TRBJ2-2 and V is TRBV5-4, with D unresolved. Germline CDR1 reads SGHNT; CDR2 reads YYREEE (reference sequence). The CDR3 consists of 13 residues. Trimming shortened V by 5 bases and J by 1 base, and 6 bases separated the two germline ends. The CDR3 region is CASRGRNTGELFF. CDR3 sequence (DNA): TGTGCCAGCAGAGGACGGAACACCGGGGAGCTGTTTTTT.

This clone has at least ten counts. The chain carries TRBV6-1 and TRBJ2-2; 9 bases map to TRBD1. Per the germline V gene, CDR1 is MNHNS and CDR2 is SASEGT. V was clipped by 8 bases and J by 4 bases; unmatched bases: 14. The CDR3 runs 17 residues. CDR3 region: CASRGQGQSLGTGELFF. CDR3 DNA: TGTGCCAGCCGCGGACAGGGGCAATCATTGGGCACCGGGGAGCTGTTTTTT.

In its sample, this clone was seen many times. A much bigger clone sits one base away, suggesting this may be a read error. The gene calls are TRBV20-1 and TRBJ2-1, with D unclear. Germline CDR1 is DFQATT and CDR2 is SNEGSKA (reference sequence). The CDR3 extends over 15 amino acids. The ends were cut back, 4 bases at V and 2 bases at J, with 15 bases in the middle. The CDR3 nucleotides read TGCAGTGCTACACAAACTGGCGGCCCCTACAATGAGCAGTTCTTC. Translating gives CSATQTGGPYNEQFF.

This clone occurred a few times. The rearrangement links TRBV15 to TRBJ2-1; a weak D match, TRBD2 (6 bases). The V and J ends lost 0 bases and 7 bases respectively, with 10 bases between them. CDR3 size: 14 residues. Per germline, CDR1 LNHNV and CDR2 YYDKDF (reference sequence). The CDR3 loop is CATSRDLGGNEQFF. CDR3 bases: TGTGCCACCAGCAGAGATCTGGGAGGTAATGAGCAGTTCTTC.

The DNA of the CDR3 is TGTGCCAGTAGTTTCACGATCACAGATACGCAGTATTTT. It encodes CASSFTITDTQYF. The rearrangement uses TRBV19 and TRBJ2-3, with D uncertain. V lost 5 bases and J lost 2, with 8 bases in between. CDR3 length: 13 residues. Germline loops: CDR1 LNHDA, CDR2 SQIVND (reference sequence).

This clone was seen at least ten times. The V and J genes are TRBV5-1 and TRBJ2-5, with unresolved D. Germline lookup yields CDR1 SGHRS and CDR2 YFSETQ. Trimming left V 1 base short and J 6 bases short, with 7 bases between. This CDR3 is built from 12 residues. CDR3 residues: CASSLYLQTQYF. CDR3 sequence (DNA): TGCGCCAGCAGCTTGTATCTTCAGACCCAGTACTTC.

The table lists this clone with many counts. The chain employs TRBV27 and TRBJ2-3; 9 bases agree with TRBD2. The V and J ends lost 7 bases and 6 bases, in that order; junction bases with no gene match: 5. Germline lookup yields CDR1 MNHEY and CDR2 SMNVEV (reference sequence). This CDR3 comprises 13 residues. The CDR3: CASKRTSADTQYF. The CDR3 bases are TGTGCCAGCAAGCGGACTAGCGCCGATACGCAGTATTTT.

This clone was counted a few times. Compared with germline, one end of the junction differs, possibly owing to a read error. The chain couples TRBV24-1 to TRBJ2-2; perhaps TRBD2 as D (6 bases). The CDR3 covers 14 residues. CDR1 and CDR2 (germline): KGHDR, SFDVKD. DNA of the CDR3: TGTACCACCAGTGGCGGGGCCTGGACAGGGGAGCTGTTTTTT. Its protein product is CTTSGGAWTGELFF.

This sequence joins TRBV27 and TRBJ1-1; 8 bases match TRBD1. The CDR3 has 16 residues. Germline V gene sequence: CDR1 MNHEY, CDR2 SMNVEV (reference sequence). V was pared by 2 bases and J by 1 base, with 6 bases of the junction left unmatched. CDR3 sequence: CASSLGTGRANTEAFF. In nucleotides, the CDR3 is TGTGCCAGCAGTTTAGGGACAGGCCGAGCGAACACTGAAGCTTTCTTT.

V is TRBV6-1 and J is TRBJ2-1, with a tentative D call TRBD1 (6 bases). The V gene's germline CDR1 is MNHNS and CDR2 SASEGT. Trimming cost V 5 bases and J 0 bases, with 8 bases left between them. The CDR3 has 14 residues. The CDR3, as DNA: TGTGCCAGCAGTCCGGACAGCTCCTACAATGAGCAGTTCTTC. Its translation: CASSPDSSYNEQFF.

This clone was detected a few times. The J gene is TRBJ2-2, the V gene TRBV6-5, with 11 positions matching TRBD2. This CDR3 contains 17 residues. Germline values: CDR1 MNHEY, CDR2 SVGAGI. After removal of 2 bases from V and 5 bases from J, the junction contained 7 bases not matched to a gene. The CDR3 loop reads CASSYGLAGGETGELFF. DNA of the CDR3: TGTGCCAGCAGTTACGGGCTAGCGGGAGGTGAGACCGGGGAGCTGTTTTTT.